This TCR beta chain was documented in a study of blood T cell repertoires in COVID-19. Study at large: Some COVID-19 samples were acute and others convalescent; all came from the United States, Italy and Spain. T cells, B-cell-depleted T cells, or PBMCs provided the cDNA or gDNA that served as material.

In the original workflow: Amplifying reference gene primers gave estimates of nucleated cell counts. Only in-frame clones appear in the TCRdb table, and some are missing; sequencing was by immunoSEQ multiplex PCR. V and J calls and clone size are as listed in that table; D and trimming were resolved from the DNA. Of around 13,000 clones listed, roughly two thirds are singletons. Germline loops: CDR1 SGHVS, CDR2 FNYEAQ. With 5 bases removed from V and 3 bases from J, the gap between germline ends came to 10 bases. This CDR3 comprises 13 residues. The sequenced sample consisted of peripheral blood. The genes are TRBV7-6 and TRBJ2-5; a weak D match, TRBD2 (5 bases). The origin of this receptor is a human donor in a cohort sampled during active COVID-19. This CDR3 is CASSHSREETQYF. CDR3 in DNA: TGTGCCAGCAGCCATTCGCGGGAAGAGACCCAGTACTTC.